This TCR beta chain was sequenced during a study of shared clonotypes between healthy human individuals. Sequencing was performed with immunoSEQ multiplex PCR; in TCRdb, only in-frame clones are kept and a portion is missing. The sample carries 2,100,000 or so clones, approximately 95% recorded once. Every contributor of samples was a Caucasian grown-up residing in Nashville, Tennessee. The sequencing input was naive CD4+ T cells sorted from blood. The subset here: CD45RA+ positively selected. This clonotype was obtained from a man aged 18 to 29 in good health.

The CDR3 nucleotides are TGTGCCAGCAGTCTGATGTTCGACGGAGCTGCTAATGAAAAACTGTTTTTT. Encoded protein: CASSLMFDGAANEKLFF. The chain joins TRBV27 to TRBJ1-4; no firm D call. This CDR3 comprises 17 residues. The V end lost 5 bases, the J end lost 3 bases, and 19 bases lay between the germline ends. CDR1 is MNHEY, CDR2 SMNVEV, per germline (reference sequence).